This TCR beta chain was recorded in a study of blood T cell repertoires in COVID-19. The CDR3 runs to 16 residues. With 6 bases removed from V and 0 bases from J, the gap between germline ends came to 15 bases. Germline lookup yields CDR1 LNHDA and CDR2 SQIVND (reference sequence). Some clones are missing from TCRdb's copy, which holds only in-frame ones; the method was immunoSEQ multiplex PCR. The sample lists roughly 39,000 clones; 65% to 90% were seen once. The V gene is TRBV19, the J gene TRBJ1-3; perhaps TRBD1 as D (5 bases). The sequence was obtained from a human donor in a cohort sampled during active COVID-19. Source material: peripheral blood. This CDR3 is CASSRLQGLSGNTIYF. CDR3 in DNA: TGTGCCAGTAGCCGACTCCAGGGCCTCTCTGGAAACACCATATATTTT.